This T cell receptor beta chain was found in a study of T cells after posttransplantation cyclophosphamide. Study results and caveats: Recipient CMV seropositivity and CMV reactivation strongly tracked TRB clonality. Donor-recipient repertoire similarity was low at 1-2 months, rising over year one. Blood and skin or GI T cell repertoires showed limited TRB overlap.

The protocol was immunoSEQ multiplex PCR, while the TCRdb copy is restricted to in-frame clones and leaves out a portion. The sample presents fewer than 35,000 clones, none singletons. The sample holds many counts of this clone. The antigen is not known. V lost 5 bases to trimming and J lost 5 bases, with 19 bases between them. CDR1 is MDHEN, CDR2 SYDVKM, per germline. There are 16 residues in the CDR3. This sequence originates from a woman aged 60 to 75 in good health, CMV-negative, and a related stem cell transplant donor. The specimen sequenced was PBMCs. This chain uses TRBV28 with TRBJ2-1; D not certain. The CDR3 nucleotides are TGTGCCAGCAGTCCAAGGAGAGCAGGTGGGCACAATGAGCAGTTCTTC. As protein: CASSPRRAGGHNEQFF.